This TCR beta chain was captured in a study of blood T cell repertoires in COVID-19. Overall study context: Collection of acute and convalescent COVID-19 samples took place in the United States, Italy and Spain. Sample material is recorded as cDNA or gDNA derived from T cells, B-cell-depleted T cells, or PBMCs.

Researchers sorted participants into cohorts using their self-reported clinical history. Either two negative PCRs, clearance, or symptom resolution qualified Cohort 3 donors as recovered. Trimming cost V 0 bases and J 3 bases, with 9 bases left between them. This CDR3 region has 16 residues. Germline V gene sequence: CDR1 MNHEY, CDR2 SMNVEV (reference sequence). TCRdb's table, derived via immunoSEQ multiplex PCR, lists solely in-frame clones and lacks some. The data contain about 170,000 clones, 70% to 85% of them seen just once; the ten biggest clones take up about 12%. This sequence was found in a man in his fifties who had recovered from COVID-19. Sequencing was performed on PBMCs or T cells enriched from blood (not recorded which). The chain joins TRBV27 to TRBJ1-6; unclear D gene. CDR3 protein: CASSLSGRDYNSPLHF. The CDR3 DNA sequence: TGTGCCAGCAGTTTATCGGGGAGGGACTATAATTCACCCCTCCACTTT.